Following are 11 T cell receptor beta chains from one sample sequenced in a study of identifying expanded T cells in peripheral blood. The table came from immunoSEQ multiplex PCR; TCRdb's copy has only in-frame clones and leaves some out. The sample has roughly 86,000 clones; 80% to 90% are singletons. The sample taken for sequencing was blood. The receptors originated from a person aged 18 to 69 in good health.

V is TRBV7-2 and J is TRBJ2-1; D possibly corresponds to TRBD1 (5 bases). Trimming shortened V by 1 base and J by 1 base, and 8 bases separated the two germline ends. CDR1 is SGHTA and CDR2 is FQGNSA in the germline V gene. The CDR3 runs to 15 residues. CDR3 nucleotides: TGTGCCAGCAGCTTAGACAGGTCGTCCTACAATGAGCAGTTCTTC. Its translation is CASSLDRSSYNEQFF.

This clone was detected only once. The chain is built from TRBV9 and TRBJ1-2, with no clear D. Trimming took off 1 base at V and 7 bases at J, with 17 bases between the two ends. This CDR3 comprises 15 residues. Germline CDR1 and CDR2: SGDLS and YYNGEE. CDR3 bases: TGTGCCAGCAGCGTATCTATTGACGCCGCGGGTGGCTACACCTTC. It translates to CASSVSIDAAGGYTF.

This clone turned up a few times. The rearrangement uses TRBV9 and TRBJ1-4; the D is unclear. The CDR3 is 15 amino acids. V was pared by 4 bases and J by 0 bases, with 10 bases between. Per germline, CDR1 SGDLS and CDR2 YYNGEE. The chain's CDR3 is CASSYRTSTNEKLFF. DNA of the CDR3: TGTGCCAGCAGCTACAGAACCTCAACTAATGAAAAACTGTTTTTT.

This chain links TRBV9 with TRBJ1-1; tentative D call: TRBD1 (6 bases). Trimming took off 0 bases at V and 5 bases at J, with 11 bases between the two ends. The CDR3 contains 14 residues. The germline V gene encodes CDR1 SGDLS and CDR2 YYNGEE. The CDR3 nucleotides read TGTGCCAGCAGCGTAGCGACCACAGGGACTGAAGCTTTCTTT. This sequence encodes CASSVATTGTEAFF.

The J gene is TRBJ1-1, the V gene TRBV9; 7 bases align to TRBD1. V trimming: 4 bases; J trimming: 4 bases; junction bases outside the gene matches: 19. The germline V gene has CDR1 SGDLS and CDR2 YYNGEE. The CDR3 consists of 18 residues. CDR3 sequence: CASSHHQGRGRGITEAFF. The CDR3 bases are TGTGCCAGCAGCCACCATCAGGGGAGGGGGCGCGGTATCACTGAAGCTTTCTTT. The complete variable domain, with remaining parts taken from reference TRBV9 and TRBJ1-1, reads DSGVTQTPKHLITATGQRVTLRCSPRSGDLSVYWYQQSLDQGLQFLIQYYNGEERAKGNILERFSAQQFPDLHSELNLSSLELGDSALYFCASSHHQGRGRGITEAFFGQGTRLTVV.

This rearrangement joins TRBV19 to TRBJ1-2, with TRBD1 matching over 7 bases. This CDR3 region has 15 residues. Unmatched junction bases numbered 8, after V lost 5 bases and J lost 2 bases. Germline V gene lookup returns CDR1 LNHDA and CDR2 SQIVND (reference sequence). CDR3 nucleotide sequence: TGTGCCAGTAGTCTCGGCGACAGGGCCAACTATGGCTACACCTTC. Its protein is CASSLGDRANYGYTF.

In this sample, this clone turned up once. The chain couples TRBV5-1 to TRBJ1-5; D gene unclear. V lost 1 base, J lost 5 bases, and 10 bases lay in between. The germline V gene encodes CDR1 SGHRS and CDR2 YFSETQ. The CDR3 spans 14 residues. The CDR3 nucleotides read TGCGCCAGCAGCTTGACGTCCGGCTATCAGCCCCAGCATTTT. Amino acid sequence: CASSLTSGYQPQHF. Full variable domain (outside the CDR3, taken from reference TRBV5-1 and TRBJ1-5): KAGVTQTPRYLIKTRGQQVTLSCSPISGHRSVSWYQQTPGQGLQFLFEYFSETQRNKGNFPGRFSGRQFSNSRSEMNVSTLELGDSALYLCASSLTSGYQPQHFGDGTRLSIL.

This clone was seen a few times. This rearrangement joins TRBV19 to TRBJ1-5, with D perhaps TRBD1 (5 bases). Germline CDR1 reads LNHDA; CDR2 reads SQIVND (reference sequence). The CDR3 runs to 13 residues. Trimming left V 5 bases short and J 3 bases short, with 8 bases between. In DNA form, the CDR3 reads TGTGCCAGTAGTCCAGGGACCAATCAGCCCCAGCATTTT. Its translation: CASSPGTNQPQHF.

The chain joins TRBV4-3 to TRBJ2-7; 12 nucleotides align to TRBD2. The CDR3 loop spans 16 amino acids. The junction had 13 bases not matched to a gene; V was cut back by 6 bases and J by 7 bases. Germline-derived CDR1 and CDR2 are LGHNA and YSLEER. The CDR3 protein is CASRSQLAGGPGEQYF. CDR3 nucleotides: TGCGCCAGCAGGAGCCAGCTAGCGGGGGGGCCGGGAGAGCAGTACTTC.

J is TRBJ1-1 and V is TRBV5-5; D may be TRBD1 (5 bases). Germline-derived CDR1 and CDR2 are SGHKS and YYEKEE (reference sequence). This CDR3 is built from 14 residues. V gave up 4 bases and J gave up 0 bases, with 10 bases separating them. CDR3 sequence reads: CASSRGTVNTEAFF. CDR3 nucleotides: TGTGCCAGCAGCAGAGGGACTGTGAACACTGAAGCTTTCTTT.

The chain is built from TRBV29-1 and TRBJ2-1; 7 bases align to TRBD1. The CDR3 sequence is 14 residues long. Per germline, CDR1 SQVTM and CDR2 ANQGSEA. J lost 6 bases, V lost 4 bases, and 9 bases had no gene match. CDR3 coding DNA: TGCAGCGTTGTTCAGGGTAGGGGGCTCAATGAGCAGTTCTTC. It specifies CSVVQGRGLNEQFF.